The clone carrying this T cell receptor (beta chain) showed up just a few times. Its specificity is unknown. Germline-derived CDR1 and CDR2 are KGHDR and SFDVKD. The V end was cut by 7 bases, the J end by 5 bases, with 12 bases between. The CDR3 length is 13 residues. The sample comes from a study of early T cells in non-severe SARS-CoV-2 infection. Regarding the study as a whole: In VDJdb matching, anti-spike CD8 responses were favored while private and CD4 specificities went missing.

Unique molecular identifiers were added to individual cDNA molecules. Using its own MiXCR run on the 5' RACE reads, TCRdb lists one record per CDR3 protein. The sample records some 41,000 distinct CDR3 sequences, under 6.5% being singletons. The chain uses TRBV24-1 and TRBJ2-3, with a possible D match to TRBD1 (6 bases). The TCR comes from an adult who was a healthcare worker with PCR-confirmed SARS-CoV-2 infection or an uninfected control (not recorded which). Source material: whole blood. The CDR3 sequence is CATRKQGKDTQYF. The CDR3 nucleotides read TGTGCCACCAGAAAACAGGGAAAAGATACGCAGTATTTT.